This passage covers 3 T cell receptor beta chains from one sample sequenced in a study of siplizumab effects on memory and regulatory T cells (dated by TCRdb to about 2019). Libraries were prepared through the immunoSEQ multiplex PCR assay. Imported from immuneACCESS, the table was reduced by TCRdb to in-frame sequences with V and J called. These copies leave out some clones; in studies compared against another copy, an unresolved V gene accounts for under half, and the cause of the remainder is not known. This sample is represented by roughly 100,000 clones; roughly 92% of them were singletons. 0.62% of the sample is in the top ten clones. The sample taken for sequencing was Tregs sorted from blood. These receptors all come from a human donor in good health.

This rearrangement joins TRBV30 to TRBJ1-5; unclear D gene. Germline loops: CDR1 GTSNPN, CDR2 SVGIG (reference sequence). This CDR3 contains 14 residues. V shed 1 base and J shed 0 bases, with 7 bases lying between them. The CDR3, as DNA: TGTGCCTGGAGTGGGGCGAATAGCAATCAGCCCCAGCATTTT. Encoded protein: CAWSGANSNQPQHF.

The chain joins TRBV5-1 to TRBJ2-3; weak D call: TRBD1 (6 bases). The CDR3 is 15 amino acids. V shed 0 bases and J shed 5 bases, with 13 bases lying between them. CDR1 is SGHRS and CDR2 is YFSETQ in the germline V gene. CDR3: CASSLEAGDVDTQYF. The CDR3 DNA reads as TGCGCCAGCAGCTTGGAGGCAGGGGACGTAGATACGCAGTATTTT.

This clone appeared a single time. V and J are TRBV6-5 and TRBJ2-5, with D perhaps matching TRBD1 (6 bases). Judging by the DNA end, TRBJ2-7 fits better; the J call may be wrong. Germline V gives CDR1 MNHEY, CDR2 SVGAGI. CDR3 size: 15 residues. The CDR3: CASSYSGGRTYEQYF. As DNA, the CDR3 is TGTGCCAGCAGTTACTCAGGGGGTCGAACCTACGAGCAGTACTTC.